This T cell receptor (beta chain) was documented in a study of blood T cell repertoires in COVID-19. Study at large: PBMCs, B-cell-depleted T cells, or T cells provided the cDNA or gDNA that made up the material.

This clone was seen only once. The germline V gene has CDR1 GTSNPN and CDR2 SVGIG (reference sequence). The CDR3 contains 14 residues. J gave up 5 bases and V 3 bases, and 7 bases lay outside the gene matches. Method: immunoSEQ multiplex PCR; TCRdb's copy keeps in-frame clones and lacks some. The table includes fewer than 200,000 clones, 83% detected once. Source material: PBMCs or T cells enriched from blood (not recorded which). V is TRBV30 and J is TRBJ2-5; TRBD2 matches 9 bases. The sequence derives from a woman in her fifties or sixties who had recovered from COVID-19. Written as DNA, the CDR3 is TGTGCCTGGAGCTTCGGGACTAGCAAGGAGACCCAGTACTTC. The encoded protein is CAWSFGTSKETQYF.